This TCR beta chain was retrieved from a study of T cells in Graves' hyperthyroidism and ophthalmopathy. Regarding the study as a whole: Blood also showed most of the thyroid clonotypes that were expanded above 0.001.

This CDR3 has 12 residues. V lost 6 bases to trimming and J lost 8 bases; unmatched junction nucleotides: 6. The germline CDR1 and CDR2 sequences are MNHNS and SASEGT. This clonotype was found many times. The antigen is undetermined. If no ophthalmopathy progression occurred within 18 months, Graves' hyperthyroidism was stable. Diagnostic assessment was based on clinical symptoms, serum thyroxine and TRAb, thyroid ultrasound and orbital computed tomography. Cells are PBMCs isolated from over 7.5 ml of fresh blood. It was RNA transcripts that yielded the amplified TCR beta CDR3 regions. When the TCR CDR3 underwent first-round RT-PCR, the HTBI primer set was used. TCRdb processed the multiplex PCR reads anew with MiXCR; each CDR3 protein has one entry. The repertoire includes about 740,000 distinct CDR3 sequences, 14% of them detected once, and approximately 10% sits in the top ten.

The sequencing sample was made of blood. The receptor comes from a woman between 18 and 29 years old with Graves' hyperthyroidism. The V call is TRBV6-1, the J call TRBJ1-1; 7 nucleotides align to TRBD1. CDR3 region: CASRENRGEAFF. CDR3 nucleotide sequence: TGTGCCAGCAGGGAAAACAGGGGCGAAGCTTTCTTT.